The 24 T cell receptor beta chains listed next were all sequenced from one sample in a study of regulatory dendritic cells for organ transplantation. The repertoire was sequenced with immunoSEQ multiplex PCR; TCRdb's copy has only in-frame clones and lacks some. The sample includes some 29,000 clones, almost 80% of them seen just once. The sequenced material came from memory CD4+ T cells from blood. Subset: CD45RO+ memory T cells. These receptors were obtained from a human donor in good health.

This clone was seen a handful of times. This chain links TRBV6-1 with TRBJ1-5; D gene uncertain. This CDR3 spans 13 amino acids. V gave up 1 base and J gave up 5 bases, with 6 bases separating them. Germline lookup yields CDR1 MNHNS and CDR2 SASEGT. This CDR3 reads CASSEEEDQPQHF. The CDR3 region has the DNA TGTGCCAGCAGTGAAGAAGAGGATCAGCCCCAGCATTTT.

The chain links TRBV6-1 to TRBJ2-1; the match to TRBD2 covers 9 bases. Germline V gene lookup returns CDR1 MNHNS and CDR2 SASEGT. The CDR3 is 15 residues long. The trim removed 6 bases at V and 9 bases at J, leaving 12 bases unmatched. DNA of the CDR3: TGTGCCAGCAGCCCGCCGGGACTAGCCCCTGGTGAGCAGTTCTTC. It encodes CASSPPGLAPGEQFF.

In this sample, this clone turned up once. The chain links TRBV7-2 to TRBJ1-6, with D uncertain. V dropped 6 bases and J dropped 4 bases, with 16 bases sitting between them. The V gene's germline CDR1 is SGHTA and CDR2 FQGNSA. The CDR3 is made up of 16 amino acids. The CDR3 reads CASSPQSPGYNSPLHF. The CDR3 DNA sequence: TGTGCCAGCAGTCCGCAAAGTCCGGGGTATAATTCACCCCTCCACTTT.

DNA of the CDR3: TGTGCCAGCAGTCCCCGACTAGCGGGAACCTACGAGCAGTACTTC. Encoded protein: CASSPRLAGTYEQYF. The V and J genes are TRBV27 and TRBJ2-7; 11 nucleotides agree with TRBD2. The CDR3 runs 15 residues. CDR1 is MNHEY and CDR2 is SMNVEV in the germline V gene (reference sequence). The V gene end was trimmed by 5 bases and the J gene end by 2 bases; junction bases not matched to a gene: 5.

CDR3 nucleotide sequence: TGTGCCAGCAGCTTCGCATTGGACACAAAAAACATTCAGTACTTC. Its protein is CASSFALDTKNIQYF. The rearrangement links TRBV7-9 to TRBJ2-4, with a possible D match to TRBD1 (5 bases). Germline lookup yields CDR1 SEHNR and CDR2 FQNEAQ (reference sequence). This CDR3 is 15 amino acids long. Trimming stripped 3 bases from V and 4 bases from J, with 13 bases between.

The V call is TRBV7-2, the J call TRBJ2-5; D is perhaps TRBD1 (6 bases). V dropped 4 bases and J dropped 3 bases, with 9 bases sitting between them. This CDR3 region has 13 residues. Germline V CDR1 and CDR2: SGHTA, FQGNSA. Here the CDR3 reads CASSSDRKETQYF. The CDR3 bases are TGTGCCAGCAGCTCGGACAGAAAAGAGACCCAGTACTTC.

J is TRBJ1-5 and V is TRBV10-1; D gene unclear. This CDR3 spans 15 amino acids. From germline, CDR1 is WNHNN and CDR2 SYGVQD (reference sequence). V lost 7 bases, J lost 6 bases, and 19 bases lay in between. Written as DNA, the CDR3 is TGCGCCAGCATACCCGGATCAAAACCCGGTCAGCCCCAGCATTTT. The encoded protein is CASIPGSKPGQPQHF.

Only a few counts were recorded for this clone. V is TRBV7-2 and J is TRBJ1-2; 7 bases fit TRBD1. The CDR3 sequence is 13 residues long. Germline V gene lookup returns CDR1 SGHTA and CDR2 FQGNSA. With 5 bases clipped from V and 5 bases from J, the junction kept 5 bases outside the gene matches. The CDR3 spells CASSLNRGYGYTF. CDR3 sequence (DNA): TGTGCCAGCAGCCTCAACAGGGGTTATGGCTACACCTTC.

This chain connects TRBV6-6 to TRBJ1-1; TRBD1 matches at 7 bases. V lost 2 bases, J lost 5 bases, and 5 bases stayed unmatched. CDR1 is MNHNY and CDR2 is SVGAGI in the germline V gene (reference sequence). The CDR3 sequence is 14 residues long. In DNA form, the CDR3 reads TGTGCCAGCAGTTACGAGGGGGCAGATACTGAAGCTTTCTTT. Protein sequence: CASSYEGADTEAFF.

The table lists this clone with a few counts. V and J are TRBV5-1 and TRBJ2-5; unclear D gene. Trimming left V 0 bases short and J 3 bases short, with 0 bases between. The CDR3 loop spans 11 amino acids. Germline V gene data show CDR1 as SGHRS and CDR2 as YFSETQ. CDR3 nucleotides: TGCGCCAGCAGCTTGGAAGAGACCCAGTACTTC. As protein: CASSLEETQYF.

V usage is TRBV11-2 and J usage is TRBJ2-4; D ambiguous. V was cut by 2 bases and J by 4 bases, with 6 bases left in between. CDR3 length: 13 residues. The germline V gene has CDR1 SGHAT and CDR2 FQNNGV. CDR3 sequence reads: CASSLTAKNIQYF. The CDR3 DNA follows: TGTGCCAGCAGCTTAACGGCAAAAAACATTCAGTACTTC.

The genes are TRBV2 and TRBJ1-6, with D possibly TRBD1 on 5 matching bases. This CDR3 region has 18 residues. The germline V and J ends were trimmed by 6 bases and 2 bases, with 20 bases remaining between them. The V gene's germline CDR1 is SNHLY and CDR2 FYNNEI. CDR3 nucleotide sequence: TGTGCCAGCAGCCAATGGGGCGGGATGACTACCTATAATTCACCCCTCCACTTT. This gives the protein CASSQWGGMTTYNSPLHF.

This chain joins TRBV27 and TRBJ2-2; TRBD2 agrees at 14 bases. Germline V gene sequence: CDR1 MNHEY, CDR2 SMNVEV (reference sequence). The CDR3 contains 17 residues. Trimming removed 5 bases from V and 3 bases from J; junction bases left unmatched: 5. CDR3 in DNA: TGTGCCAGCAGTAAGAGGACTAGCGGGAGGTACACCGGGGAGCTGTTTTTT. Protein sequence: CASSKRTSGRYTGELFF.

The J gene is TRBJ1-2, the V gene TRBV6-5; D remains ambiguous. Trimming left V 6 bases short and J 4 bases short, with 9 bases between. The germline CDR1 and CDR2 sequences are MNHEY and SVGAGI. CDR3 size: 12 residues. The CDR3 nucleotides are TGTGCCAGCAGCCGCCCTAGCTATGGCTACACCTTC. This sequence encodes CASSRPSYGYTF.

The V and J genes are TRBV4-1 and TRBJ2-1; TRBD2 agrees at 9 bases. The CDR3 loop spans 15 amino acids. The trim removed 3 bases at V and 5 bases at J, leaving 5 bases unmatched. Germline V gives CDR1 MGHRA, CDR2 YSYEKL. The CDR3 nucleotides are TGCGCCAGCAGCCATCTGGCGGGAGGGGACAATGAGCAGTTCTTC. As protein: CASSHLAGGDNEQFF.

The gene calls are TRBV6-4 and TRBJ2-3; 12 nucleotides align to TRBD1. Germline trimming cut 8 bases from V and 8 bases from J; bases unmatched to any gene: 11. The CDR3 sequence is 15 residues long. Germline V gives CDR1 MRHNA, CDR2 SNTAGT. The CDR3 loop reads CASSTGTGGDGTQYF. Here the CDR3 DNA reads TGTGCCAGCTCTACCGGGACAGGGGGCGATGGTACGCAGTATTTT.

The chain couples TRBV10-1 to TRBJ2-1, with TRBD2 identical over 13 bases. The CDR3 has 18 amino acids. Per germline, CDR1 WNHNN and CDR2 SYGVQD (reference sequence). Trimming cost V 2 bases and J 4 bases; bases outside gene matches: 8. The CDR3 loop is CASSEGTSGIGPYNEQFF. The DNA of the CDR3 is TGCGCCAGCAGTGAGGGGACTAGCGGGATTGGCCCTTACAATGAGCAGTTCTTC.

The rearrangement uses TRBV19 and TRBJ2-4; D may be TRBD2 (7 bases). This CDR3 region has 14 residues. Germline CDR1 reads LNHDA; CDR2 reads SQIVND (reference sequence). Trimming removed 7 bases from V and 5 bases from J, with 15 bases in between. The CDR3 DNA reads TGTGCCAGTAATGAGGGGGGGCATCAAAACATTCAGTACTTC. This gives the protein CASNEGGHQNIQYF. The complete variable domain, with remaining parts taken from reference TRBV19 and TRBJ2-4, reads DGGITQSPKYLFRKEGQNVTLSCEQNLNHDAMYWYRQDPGQGLRLIYYSQIVNDFQKGDIAEGYSVSREKKESFPLTVTSAQKNPTAFYLCASNEGGHQNIQYFGAGTRLSVL.

CDR3 DNA: TGCGCCAGCAGTCGACAGGGGGCCTCCTACAATGAGCAGTTCTTC. It codes for CASSRQGASYNEQFF. V is TRBV10-2 and J is TRBJ2-1; 10 bases match TRBD1. Trimming cost V 5 bases and J 0 bases; bases outside gene matches: 1. The CDR3 is 15 residues long. The V gene's germline CDR1 is WSHSY and CDR2 SAAADI.

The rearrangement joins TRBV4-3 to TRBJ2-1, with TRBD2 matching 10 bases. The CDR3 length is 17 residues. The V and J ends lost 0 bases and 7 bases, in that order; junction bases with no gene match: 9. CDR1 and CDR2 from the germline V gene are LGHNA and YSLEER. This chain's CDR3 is CASSQDRSGRARNEQFF. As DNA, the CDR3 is TGCGCCAGCAGCCAAGATAGAAGCGGGAGGGCCAGGAATGAGCAGTTCTTC.

The CDR3 nucleotides read TGTGCCAGCTCGCCGGACAGGCTCTCCTACGAGCAGTACTTC. This codes for CASSPDRLSYEQYF. The chain combines TRBV18 with TRBJ2-7; TRBD1 agrees at 7 bases. In germline, CDR1 is KGHSH, CDR2 LQKENI. Losses at the gene ends were 6 bases for V and 0 bases for J; bases not matched to a gene: 5. CDR3 length: 14 amino acids.

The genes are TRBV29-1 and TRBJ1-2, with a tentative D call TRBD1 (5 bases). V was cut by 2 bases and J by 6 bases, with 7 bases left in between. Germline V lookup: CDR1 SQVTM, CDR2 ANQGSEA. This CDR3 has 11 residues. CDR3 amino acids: CSVEWGDGYTF. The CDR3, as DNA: TGCAGCGTTGAATGGGGGGATGGCTACACCTTC.

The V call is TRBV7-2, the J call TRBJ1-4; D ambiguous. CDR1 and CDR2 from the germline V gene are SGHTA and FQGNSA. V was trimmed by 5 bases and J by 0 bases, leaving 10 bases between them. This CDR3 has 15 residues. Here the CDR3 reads CASSPLVATNEKLFF. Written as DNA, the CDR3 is TGTGCCAGCAGCCCGTTGGTGGCAACTAATGAAAAACTGTTTTTT.

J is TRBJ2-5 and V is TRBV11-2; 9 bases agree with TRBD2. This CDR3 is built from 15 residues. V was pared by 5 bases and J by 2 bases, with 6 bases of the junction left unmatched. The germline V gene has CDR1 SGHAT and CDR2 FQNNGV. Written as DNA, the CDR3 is TGTGCCAGCAGCCAGGGACTAGCAGTGCAAGAGACCCAGTACTTC. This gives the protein CASSQGLAVQETQYF.